The clone carrying this TCR beta chain was counted only a few times. Its antigen is as yet unknown. V lost 8 bases to trimming and J lost 7 bases; unmatched junction nucleotides: 13. The CDR3 spans 15 residues. Germline V CDR1 and CDR2: SGHDN, FVKESK. The source of the sample is a study of T-cell reconstitution after alpha-beta-depleted transplantation in children. This sample's TCRbeta library carried unique molecular identifier barcodes. TCRdb re-analysed the PCR reads in MiXCR, keeping a single row per CDR3 protein. The sample lists fewer than 250,000 distinct CDR3 sequences, approximately 15% occurring once. Findings of the study overall: It was newly produced T cells that mostly accounted for T-cell counts and diversity one year after transplant.

This clonotype originated in a male patient under 10 years old who had a stem cell transplant for acute lymphoblastic leukemia, so the T cells may come from the graft donor. Sequenced here: PBMCs, mostly from graft donor cells, sampled 360 days after TCRalphabeta/CD19-depleted stem cell transplant. The gene calls are TRBV14 and TRBJ1-4, with TRBD1 identical over 7 bases. The CDR3 nucleotides are TGTGCCAGCGGGCTTCGACAGGGTGACTGTGAAAAACTGTTTTTT. Protein product: CASGLRQGDCEKLFF.